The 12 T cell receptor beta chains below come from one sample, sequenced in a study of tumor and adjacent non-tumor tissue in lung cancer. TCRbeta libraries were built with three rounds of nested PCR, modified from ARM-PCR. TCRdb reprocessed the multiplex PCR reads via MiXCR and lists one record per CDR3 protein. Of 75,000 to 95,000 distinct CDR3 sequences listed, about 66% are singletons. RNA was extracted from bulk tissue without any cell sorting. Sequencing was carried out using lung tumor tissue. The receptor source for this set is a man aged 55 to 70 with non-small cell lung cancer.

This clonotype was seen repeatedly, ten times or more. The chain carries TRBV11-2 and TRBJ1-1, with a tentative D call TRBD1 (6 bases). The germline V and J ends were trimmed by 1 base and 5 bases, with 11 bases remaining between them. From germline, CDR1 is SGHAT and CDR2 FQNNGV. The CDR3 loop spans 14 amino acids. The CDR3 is CASSLGRGRTEAFF. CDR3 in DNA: TGTGCCAGCAGCTTAGGCAGGGGAAGGACTGAAGCTTTCTTT.

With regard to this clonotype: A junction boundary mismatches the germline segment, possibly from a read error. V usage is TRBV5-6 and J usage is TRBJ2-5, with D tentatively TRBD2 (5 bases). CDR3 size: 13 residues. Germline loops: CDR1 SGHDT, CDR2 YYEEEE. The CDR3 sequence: CVSSPVLEETQYF. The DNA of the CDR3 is TGTGTCAGCAGCCCAGTACTAGAAGAGACCCAGTACTTC.

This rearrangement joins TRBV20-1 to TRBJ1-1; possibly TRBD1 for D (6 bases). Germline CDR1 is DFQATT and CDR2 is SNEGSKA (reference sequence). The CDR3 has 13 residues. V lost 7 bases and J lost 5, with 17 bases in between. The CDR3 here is CSDTLGTTTEAFF. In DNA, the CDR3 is TGCAGTGATACCCTCGGGACAACGACTGAAGCTTTCTTT.

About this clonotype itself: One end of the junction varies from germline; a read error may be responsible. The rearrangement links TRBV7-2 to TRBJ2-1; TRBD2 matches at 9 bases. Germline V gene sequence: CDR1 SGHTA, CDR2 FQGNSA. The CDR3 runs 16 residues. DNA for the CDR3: TGTACCTGCAGCTTAGATAGCGGGAGCGCCTACAATGAGCAGTTCTTC. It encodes CTCSLDSGSAYNEQFF.

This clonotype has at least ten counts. This CDR3 reads CASSRDRRYEQYF. The DNA for the CDR3 is TGTGCCAGCAGCCGGGACAGGCGGTACGAGCAGTACTTC. V gene TRBV6-1 combines with J gene TRBJ2-7; TRBD1 agrees at 8 bases. This CDR3 has 13 amino acids. From germline, CDR1 is MNHNS and CDR2 SASEGT. The V and J ends lost 6 bases and 4 bases, in that order; junction bases with no gene match: 5.

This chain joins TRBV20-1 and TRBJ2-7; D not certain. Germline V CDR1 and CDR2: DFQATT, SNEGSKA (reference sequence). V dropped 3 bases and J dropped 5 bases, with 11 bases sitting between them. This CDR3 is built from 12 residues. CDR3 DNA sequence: TGCAGTGCTAGTAGGGCCATGGACGAGCAGTACTTC. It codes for CSASRAMDEQYF.

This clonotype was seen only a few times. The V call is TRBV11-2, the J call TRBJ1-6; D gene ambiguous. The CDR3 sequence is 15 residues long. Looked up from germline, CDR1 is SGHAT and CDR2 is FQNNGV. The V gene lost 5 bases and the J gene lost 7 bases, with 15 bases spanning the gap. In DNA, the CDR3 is TGTGCCAGCAGCGCAAGGACGGATGGGAATTCACCCCTCCACTTT. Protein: CASSARTDGNSPLHF.

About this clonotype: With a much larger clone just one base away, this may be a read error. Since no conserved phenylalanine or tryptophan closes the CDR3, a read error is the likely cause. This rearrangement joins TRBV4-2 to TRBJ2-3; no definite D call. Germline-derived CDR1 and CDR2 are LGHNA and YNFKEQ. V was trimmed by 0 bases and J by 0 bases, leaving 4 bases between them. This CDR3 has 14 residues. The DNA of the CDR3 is TGTGCCAGCAGCCAAGACCCAAGCACAGATACGCAGTATTCT. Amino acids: CASSQDPSTDTQYS.

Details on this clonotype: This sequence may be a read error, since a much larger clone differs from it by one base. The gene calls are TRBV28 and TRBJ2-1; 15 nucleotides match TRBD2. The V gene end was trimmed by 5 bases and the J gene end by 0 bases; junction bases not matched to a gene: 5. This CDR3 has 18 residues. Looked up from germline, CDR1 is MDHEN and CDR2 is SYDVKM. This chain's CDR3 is CASSPRTSGRDSYNEQFF. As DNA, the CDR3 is TGTGCCAGCAGTCCCCGGACTAGCGGGAGGGACTCCTACAATGAGCAGTTCTTC.

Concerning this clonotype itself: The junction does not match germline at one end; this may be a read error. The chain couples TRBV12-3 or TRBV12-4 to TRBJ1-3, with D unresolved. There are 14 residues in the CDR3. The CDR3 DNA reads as TGTGTCAGCAGTTTAGCGGGTTCTGGAAACTTCATATATTTT. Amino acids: CVSSLAGSGNFIYF.

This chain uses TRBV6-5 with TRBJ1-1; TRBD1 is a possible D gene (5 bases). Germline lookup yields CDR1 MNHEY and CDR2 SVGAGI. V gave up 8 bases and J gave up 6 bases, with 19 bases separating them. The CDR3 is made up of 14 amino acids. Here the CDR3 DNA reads TGTGCCAGCGGACGACTATGGGGCAGATCTGAAGCTTTCTTT. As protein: CASGRLWGRSEAFF.

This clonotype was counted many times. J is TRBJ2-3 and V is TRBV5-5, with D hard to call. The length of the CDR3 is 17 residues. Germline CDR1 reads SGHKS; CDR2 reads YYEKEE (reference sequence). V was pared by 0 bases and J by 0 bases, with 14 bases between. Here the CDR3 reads CASSLAGRRTSTDTQYF. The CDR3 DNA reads TGTGCCAGCAGCTTGGCGGGTAGGAGAACTAGCACAGATACGCAGTATTTT.